The next 15 T cell receptor beta chains were all read from a single sample in a study of T cells in lung cancer brain metastases (dated by TCRdb to 2017 to 2018). Library creation used the immunoSEQ multiplex PCR assay. TCRdb carries this immuneACCESS record with in-frame sequences only. Its versions omit some clonotypes, under half of them owing to an unresolved V gene in the studies checked, with the rest unexplained. This sample lists 3,000 to 4,000 clones; approximately 90% were detected once. The top ten hold roughly 2.8% of the sample. The sample was tumor tissue from the primary lung tumor. What this sample's cell subset or site label stands for: primary lung cancer lesion. The source is a man between 65 and 80 years old with non-small cell lung cancer.

This sequence joins TRBV5-6 and TRBJ2-7; a possible D gene is TRBD1 (7 bases). This CDR3 is 14 amino acids long. Germline CDR1 SGHDT, CDR2 YYEEEE. Trimming took 4 bases from V and 4 from J, leaving 15 bases between them. The CDR3 spells CASSPGGRGYEQYF. CDR3 coding DNA: TGTGCCAGCAGCCCCGGGGGCAGGGGGTACGAGCAGTACTTC. Full variable domain (outside the CDR3, taken from reference TRBV5-6 and TRBJ2-7): DAGVTQSPTHLIKTRGQQVTLRCSPKSGHDTVSWYQQALGQGPQFIFQYYEEEERQRGNFPDRFSGHQFPNYSSELNVNALLLGDSALYLCASSPGGRGYEQYFGPGTRLTVT.

The chain employs TRBV13 and TRBJ1-6, with TRBD1 matching 12 bases. The V gene end was trimmed by 1 base and the J gene end by 9 bases; junction bases not matched to a gene: 1. The CDR3 is 15 residues long. Germline CDR1 reads PRHDT; CDR2 reads FYEKMQ (reference sequence). The CDR3, as DNA: TGTGCCAGCAGCTTAGAGGGACAGGGGGCTTCACCCCTCCACTTT. Protein sequence: CASSLEGQGASPLHF.

V is TRBV29-1 and J is TRBJ1-5; 7 bases fit TRBD1. This CDR3 region has 13 residues. The junction had 2 bases not matched to a gene; V was cut back by 4 bases and J by 2 bases. CDR1 and CDR2 (germline): SQVTM, ANQGSEA. In DNA form, the CDR3 reads TGCAGCGTTGGGACAGGACGCAATCAGCCCCAGCATTTT. Translated: CSVGTGRNQPQHF. The entire variable domain, with the rest obtained from reference TRBV29-1 and TRBJ1-5, is as follows: SAVISQKPSRDICQRGTSLTIQCQVDSQVTMMFWYRQQPGQSLTLIATANQGSEATYESGFVIDKFPISRPNLTFSTLTVSNMSPEDSSIYLCSVGTGRNQPQHFGDGTRLSIL.

This chain links TRBV5-4 with TRBJ2-1; no reliable D call. CDR1 and CDR2 (germline): SGHNT, YYREEE (reference sequence). V shed 5 bases and J shed 5 bases, with 11 bases lying between them. The CDR3 extends over 13 amino acids. CDR3 in DNA: TGTGCCAGCAGACCTGTGTCCCACAATGAGCAGTTCTTC. Translating it yields CASRPVSHNEQFF.

The chain has TRBV27 and TRBJ2-7, with 10 bases that match TRBD2. J gave up 10 bases and V 3 bases, and 9 bases lay outside the gene matches. Germline assignment: CDR1 MNHEY and CDR2 SMNVEV (reference sequence). The CDR3 runs 14 residues. CDR3: CASSLIALAGPQYF. CDR3 in DNA: TGTGCCAGCAGTTTGATAGCACTAGCGGGGCCTCAGTACTTC.

The chain is built from TRBV19 and TRBJ1-5; D possibly corresponds to TRBD1 (5 bases). CDR1 and CDR2 from the germline V gene are LNHDA and SQIVND (reference sequence). Trimming removed 2 bases at V and 3 bases at J, with 17 bases between. This CDR3 is 17 amino acids long. The CDR3, as DNA: TGTGCCAGTAGTATACCGCAGATCCGGGACGTCAATCAGCCCCAGCATTTT. It specifies CASSIPQIRDVNQPQHF.

The J gene is TRBJ2-3, the V gene TRBV13, with 8 bases that match TRBD2. Germline V CDR1 and CDR2: PRHDT, FYEKMQ (reference sequence). Unmatched junction bases numbered 6, after V lost 3 bases and J lost 4 bases. This CDR3 is 15 amino acids long. The CDR3 DNA reads as TGTGCCAGCAGCTTGGATAGCGGGATCTCAGATACGCAGTATTTT. Residues: CASSLDSGISDTQYF. Full variable domain (remainder filled in from reference TRBV13 and TRBJ2-3): AAGVIQSPRHLIKEKRETATLKCYPIPRHDTVYWYQQGPGQDPQFLISFYEKMQSDKGSIPDRFSAQQFSDYHSELNMSSLELGDSALYFCASSLDSGISDTQYFGPGTRLTVL.

The chain joins TRBV27 to TRBJ1-5; D not certain. CDR3 length: 15 amino acids. V was pared by 2 bases and J by 8 bases, with 16 bases between. Germline V gene lookup returns CDR1 MNHEY and CDR2 SMNVEV (reference sequence). The CDR3 sequence: CASSLKGPRWKPQHF. DNA for the CDR3: TGTGCCAGCAGTTTAAAGGGCCCTAGGTGGAAGCCCCAGCATTTT.

This chain joins TRBV6-1 and TRBJ1-5; possible D gene TRBD1, 6 bases. V was trimmed by 2 bases and J by 0 bases, leaving 14 bases between them. This CDR3 is built from 17 residues. CDR1 and CDR2 from the germline V gene are MNHNS and SASEGT. CDR3 loop: CASSESNRAYSNQPQHF. The CDR3 coding sequence is TGTGCCAGCAGTGAATCGAACAGGGCCTATAGCAATCAGCCCCAGCATTTT.

DNA of the CDR3: TGTGCCAGCAGCTACGGCCTGAATTCACCCCTCCACTTT. Protein product: CASSYGLNSPLHF. J is TRBJ1-6 and V is TRBV11-2; D unresolved. Germline CDR1 SGHAT, CDR2 FQNNGV. V lost 4 bases and J lost 7, with 8 bases in between. The CDR3 length is 13 residues.

The chain combines TRBV5-4 with TRBJ1-6, with TRBD1 matching over 7 bases. Germline assignment: CDR1 SGHNT and CDR2 YYREEE (reference sequence). The CDR3 covers 14 residues. V lost 4 bases to trimming and J lost 5 bases; unmatched junction nucleotides: 3. In DNA, the CDR3 is TGTGCCAGCAGCCCCGGGACAGATAATTCACCCCTCCACTTT. It encodes CASSPGTDNSPLHF. Based on the CDR3 plus reference TRBV5-4 and TRBJ1-6, the full variable domain is ETGVTQSPTHLIKTRGQQVTLRCSSQSGHNTVSWYQQALGQGPQFIFQYYREEENGRGNFPPRFSGLQFPNYSSELNVNALELDDSALYLCASSPGTDNSPLHFGNGTRLTVT.

The V call is TRBV28, the J call TRBJ1-5; D uncertain. The CDR3 covers 15 residues. The V and J ends lost 7 bases and 6 bases respectively, with 19 bases between them. Germline V gene sequence: CDR1 MDHEN, CDR2 SYDVKM. CDR3 amino acids: CASMPGRFLSQPQHF. The CDR3 DNA is TGTGCCAGCATGCCTGGCAGGTTTTTAAGTCAGCCCCAGCATTTT. The whole variable domain, filled in from reference TRBV28 and TRBJ1-5, reads DVKVTQSSRYLVKRTGEKVFLECVQDMDHENMFWYRQDPGLGLRLIYFSYDVKMKEKGDIPEGYSVSREKKERFSLILESASTNQTSMYLCASMPGRFLSQPQHFGDGTRLSIL.

The rearrangement links TRBV14 to TRBJ2-7; D assignment may be TRBD1 or TRBD2 (5 bases each). CDR3 size: 13 residues. V lost 3 bases, J lost 6 bases, and 12 bases lay in between. The germline CDR1 and CDR2 sequences are SGHDN and FVKESK. The DNA for the CDR3 is TGTGCCAGCAGCCAGGAGCTTGGGGGCGAGCAGTACTTC. Its translation: CASSQELGGEQYF.

CDR3 in amino acids: CASSLLRGGYGYTF. DNA of the CDR3: TGTGCCAGCAGCTTATTAAGGGGAGGCTATGGCTACACCTTC. The chain carries TRBV7-8 and TRBJ1-2; maybe TRBD1 (5 bases). Deletions cut 2 bases from V and 4 bases from J, with 11 bases between. The germline V gene encodes CDR1 SGHVS and CDR2 FQNEAQ. The CDR3 is 14 amino acids. Using reference TRBV7-8 and TRBJ1-2 for the parts outside the CDR3, the full variable domain is GAGVSQSPRYKVAKRGQDVALRCDPISGHVSLFWYQQALGQGPEFLTYFQNEAQLDKSGLPSDRFFAERPEGSVSTLKIQRTQQEDSAVYLCASSLLRGGYGYTFGSGTRLTVV.

The chain employs TRBV5-4 and TRBJ2-7; 9 nucleotides agree with TRBD1. Germline lookup yields CDR1 SGHNT and CDR2 YYREEE (reference sequence). V trimming: 4 bases; J trimming: 2 bases; junction bases outside the gene matches: 7. This CDR3 is 15 amino acids long. The CDR3 bases are TGTGCCAGCAGCGGGCCGGGACAGGGCCCCTACGAGCAGTACTTC. This encodes CASSGPGQGPYEQYF.